A selection of T cell receptor beta chains follows, all from one sample in a study of control samples from healthy donors and cancer patients. The data were produced by immunoSEQ multiplex PCR, yet TCRdb's version contains in-frame clones alone and is incomplete. Seen here are 70,000 to 85,000 clones, 84% observed once, and the top ten hold 11%. Sequenced material: PBMCs. Receptor source: a man aged 55 to 70 with head and neck cancer. CDR3s include the opening cysteine and the closing phenylalanine or tryptophan. The order of the fields is V gene, clone size, J gene, CDR3 protein. Size values are once, few and many counts, or a class for expanded clones, and some rows have none.

TRBV2,once,TRBJ1-5,CASSLIPQPQHF
TRBV19,once,TRBJ2-7,CASSPGGGLSYEQYF
TRBV11-2,-,TRBJ2-1,CASEREAPYNEQFF
TRBV14,-,TRBJ2-1,CASSQLERGHNEQFF
TRBV28,-,TRBJ1-5,CASSLRDRAFNQPQHF
TRBV10-3,once,TRBJ1-1,CAISNRGGIKNTEAFF
TRBV6-5,few,TRBJ1-1,CASSSQVMGRDTEAFF
TRBV7-2,-,TRBJ2-1,CASSLSAVSYNEQFF
TRBV6-5,once,TRBJ2-1,CASSDGAQIAVEQFF
TRBV6-5,few,TRBJ1-3,CASSLRSATIYF
TRBV5-1,-,TRBJ2-5,CASSFNGLSYQETQYF
TRBV23-1,-,TRBJ2-6,CASSHLRGRAAGANVLTF
TRBV29-1,-,TRBJ1-2,CSVDGTATLGIGGYTF
TRBV10-3,-,TRBJ1-2,CAISESGTVHRGSYTF
TRBV2,-,TRBJ1-4,CASSVSRKLFF
TRBV7-2,-,TRBJ2-2,CASSLTGVGGELFF
TRBV19,-,TRBJ1-2,CASSPKTGARWYGYTF
TRBV20-1,-,TRBJ1-4,CSAPRWEKLFF
TRBV18,-,TRBJ1-1,CASSPPGVRTEAFF
TRBV29-1,-,TRBJ2-1,CSVHAFAGGPNEQFF
TRBV19,-,TRBJ1-1,CASKQTDRRNTEAFF
TRBV7-2,-,TRBJ2-1,CASSLRQGSSYNEQFF
TRBV27,-,TRBJ2-1,CASSSLLAGASSGQFF
TRBV19,-,TRBJ2-7,CASSNIAGGAVTYEQYF
TRBV5-6,-,TRBJ2-7,CASSFRGASGYEQYF
TRBV30,-,TRBJ2-2,CAWRQLLGLSTSTGELFF
TRBV6-5,-,TRBJ2-6,CASSSLVTGANVLTF
TRBV4-1,-,TRBJ1-2,CASSLWTERGYTF
TRBV7-9,-,TRBJ2-7,CASTKRDRGSYEQYF
TRBV5-1,-,TRBJ2-1,CASSLGQGKYNEQFF
TRBV30,-,TRBJ2-1,CAWSNLGQRNNEQFF
TRBV3-1/TRBV3-2,once,TRBJ1-5,CASSQGAYQPQHF
TRBV5-1,-,TRBJ2-5,CASSLVQGGETQYF
TRBV24-1,-,TRBJ2-3,CATSDLGQGTDTQYF
TRBV10-2,-,TRBJ2-7,CAMGQGTYEQYF
TRBV7-2,-,TRBJ2-2,CASSLALNPLAGELFF